Listed below are T cell receptor beta chains from one sample, sequenced in a study of long-term antiretroviral therapy in people with HIV. Sequenced by immunoSEQ multiplex PCR; TCRdb stores in-frame clones only, minus some. This sample has fewer than 35,000 clones, with approximately 97% found just once. The sample was unsorted PBMCs, taken 6.9 years after starting antiretroviral therapy. Source of these receptors: a man aged 25 to 40 with HIV. Each CDR3 is given with its conserved first and last residue. Fields, in order: V gene, J gene, CDR3 protein.

TRBV6-5,TRBJ2-7,CASSSGGGYSYEQYF
TRBV5-4,TRBJ2-1,CASSSTSGAREQFF
TRBV6-1,TRBJ1-1,CASSDSPDRAGRFEAFF
TRBV28,TRBJ1-1,CANRGRNTEAFF
TRBV7-2,TRBJ2-1,CASSMRDRVGNEQFF
TRBV19,TRBJ1-5,CASKDREGNQPQHF
TRBV4-3,TRBJ1-2,CASSQDRVLPYGYTF
TRBV19,TRBJ1-1,CASISYGAGAEAFF
TRBV4-2,TRBJ2-1,CASSQDLLAGEVDEQFF
TRBV19,TRBJ2-7,CASSRTTGDGWQYF
TRBV7-2,TRBJ2-3,CASSLLDTQYF
TRBV5-1,TRBJ2-7,CASSLLDRAYEQYF
TRBV19,TRBJ2-1,CASSIGSGTYNEQFF
TRBV2,TRBJ2-3,CASSVSTDTQYF
TRBV7-2,TRBJ1-4,CASSYATNEKLFF
TRBV29-1,TRBJ2-5,CSALGGVETQYF
TRBV5-5,TRBJ2-7,CASSPGSGTLEQYF
TRBV7-9,TRBJ2-5,CASSPLRGATRGETQYF
TRBV5-4,TRBJ1-1,CASSLGGTVQAFF
TRBV11-1,TRBJ2-1,CASSLNFGVRWNEQFF